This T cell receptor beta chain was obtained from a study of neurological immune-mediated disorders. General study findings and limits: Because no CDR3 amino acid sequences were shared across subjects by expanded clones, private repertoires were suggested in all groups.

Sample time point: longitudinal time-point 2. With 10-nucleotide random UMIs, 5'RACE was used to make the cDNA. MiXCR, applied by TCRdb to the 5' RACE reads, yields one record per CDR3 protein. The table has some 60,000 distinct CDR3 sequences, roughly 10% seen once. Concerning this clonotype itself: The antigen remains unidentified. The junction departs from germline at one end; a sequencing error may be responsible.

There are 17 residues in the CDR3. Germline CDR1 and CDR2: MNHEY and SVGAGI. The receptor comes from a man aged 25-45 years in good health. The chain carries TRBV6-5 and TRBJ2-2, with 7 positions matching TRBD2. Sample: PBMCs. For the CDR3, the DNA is TGTGCCAGCAGTTACTCGAGTTCTCGCGGGAGAACCGGGGAGCTATTTTTT. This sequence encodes CASSYSSSRGRTGELFF.